Reported below is one T cell receptor (beta chain). Generated by immunoSEQ multiplex PCR, the TCRdb table keeps only in-frame clones and is missing some. The data hold 250,000 or so clones, with around nine tenths observed a single time. This sample was taken from a study of blood T cell repertoires in COVID-19. Trimming shortened V by 7 bases and J by 8 bases, and 20 bases separated the two germline ends. CDR3 length: 14 amino acids. Germline CDR1 is MDHEN and CDR2 is SYDVKM. The sequenced sample was PBMCs or T cells enriched from blood (not recorded which). V is TRBV28 and J is TRBJ1-1, with D possibly TRBD1 on 6 matching bases. This sequence was found in a woman between 45 and 60 years old who had recovered from COVID-19. The CDR3: CASMVGSGALEAFF. The CDR3 nucleotides are TGTGCCAGCATGGTAGGGTCAGGGGCTCTGGAAGCTTTCTTT.